The clone carrying this T cell receptor (beta chain) was counted at least ten times. The data belong to a study of T cells in Graves' hyperthyroidism and ophthalmopathy. Template material for amplifying TCR beta CDR3 regions consisted of RNA transcripts. TCR CDR3 underwent first-round RT-PCR with the HTBI primer set. Using its own MiXCR run on the multiplex PCR reads, TCRdb lists one record per CDR3 protein. The sample holds 250,000 to 300,000 distinct CDR3 sequences; roughly an eighth are singletons and the top ten take roughly 7.9%. Hyperthyroidism in the patients, aged 18 to 65, was newly diagnosed and under 2 months in duration. V was shortened by 3 bases and J by 9 bases, with 6 bases between the two germline ends. CDR3 size: 11 residues.

The sequenced sample consisted of blood. The sequence derives from a woman aged 40 to 50 with Graves' hyperthyroidism. The genes are TRBV12-3 or TRBV12-4 and TRBJ2-1; D not certain. CDR3 in amino acids: CASSLPGEQFF. CDR3 coding DNA: TGTGCCAGCAGTTTGCCGGGTGAGCAGTTCTTC.